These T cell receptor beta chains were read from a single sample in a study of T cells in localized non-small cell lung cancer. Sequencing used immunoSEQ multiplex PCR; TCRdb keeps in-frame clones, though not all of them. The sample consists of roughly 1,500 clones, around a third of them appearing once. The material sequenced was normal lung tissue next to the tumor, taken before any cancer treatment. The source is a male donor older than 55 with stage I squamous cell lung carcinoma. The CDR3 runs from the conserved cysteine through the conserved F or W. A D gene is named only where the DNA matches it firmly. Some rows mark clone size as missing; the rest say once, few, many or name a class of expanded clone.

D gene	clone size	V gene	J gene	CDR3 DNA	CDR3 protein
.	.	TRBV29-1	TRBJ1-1	TGCAGCGTAGATCCAGTAAACACTGAAGCTTTCTTT	CSVDPVNTEAFF
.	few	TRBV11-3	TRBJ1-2	TGTGCCAGCAGCTACGCGGGGGGGGACTATGGCTACACCTTC	CASSYAGGDYGYTF
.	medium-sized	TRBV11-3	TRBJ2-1	TGTGCCAGCAGCTTAGATAGGGGGGAGGGGACTTTCAATGAGCAGTTCTTC	CASSLDRGEGTFNEQFF
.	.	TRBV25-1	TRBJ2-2	TGTGCCAGCAGTGAAGGCGGGACCGGGGAGCTGTTTTTT	CASSEGGTGELFF
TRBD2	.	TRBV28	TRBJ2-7	TGTGCCAGCAGGACTAATAGCGGGAGCTCGGACGAGCAGTACTTC	CASRTNSGSSDEQYF
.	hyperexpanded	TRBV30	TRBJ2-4	TGTGCCTGGAGTGAGGCGGACAGTGCGGCCAAAAACATTCAGTACTTC	CAWSEADSAAKNIQYF
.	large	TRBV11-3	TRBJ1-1	TGTGCCAGCAGTAAACAGGGCTTCTCATTGGAGAACACTGAAGCTTTCTTT	CASSKQGFSLENTEAFF
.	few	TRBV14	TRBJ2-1	TGTGCCAGCAGCGTGTCAGGGGTGAATGAGCAGTTCTTC	CASSVSGVNEQFF
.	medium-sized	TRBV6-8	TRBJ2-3	TGTGCCAGCAGTTATTCGAGACCTGGAGCCCCCACAGATACGCAGTATTTT	CASSYSRPGAPTDTQYF
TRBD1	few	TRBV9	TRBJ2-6	TGTGCCAGCAGTGAAAAGGGCACAGGGGTAGGGGCCAACGTCCTGACTTTC	CASSEKGTGVGANVLTF
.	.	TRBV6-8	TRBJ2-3	TGTGCCAGCAGTCCCCTTAGTAGCACAGATACGCAGTATTTT	CASSPLSSTDTQYF
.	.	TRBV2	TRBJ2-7	TGTGCCAGCAGTATCTCGGTCTCCTACGAGCAGTACTTC	CASSISVSYEQYF
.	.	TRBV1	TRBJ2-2	TGCGCCAGCAGCCAAGATAGGCTGGGCACCGGGGAGCTGTTTTTT	CASSQDRLGTGELFF
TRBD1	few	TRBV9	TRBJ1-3	TGTGCCAGCAGCGTAGGGACAGGGGGTGACACCATATATTTT	CASSVGTGGDTIYF
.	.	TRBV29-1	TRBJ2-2	TGCAGCGGGTTTAGCGGGAACACCGGGGAGCTGTTTTTT	CSGFSGNTGELFF
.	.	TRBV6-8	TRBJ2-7	TGTGCCAGCAGAACAGGTCAGGGGAACCTACGGGAGCAGTACTTC	CASRTGQGNLREQYF
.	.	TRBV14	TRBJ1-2	TGTGCCAGCAGCCAAGCAGGGGCCAACTATGGCTACACCTTC	CASSQAGANYGYTF
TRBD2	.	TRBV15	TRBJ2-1	TGTGCCACCAACCCAGCGGGGTACTACAATGAGCAGTTCTTC	CATNPAGYYNEQFF
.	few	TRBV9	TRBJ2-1	TGTGCCAGCAGTGACCAGGGAAATTCCTACAATGAGCAGTTCTTC	CASSDQGNSYNEQFF
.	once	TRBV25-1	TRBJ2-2	TGTGCCAGCAGTGAAGTGGGATTAGCGAGGCTGTTTTTT	CASSEVGLARLFF
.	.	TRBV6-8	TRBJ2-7	TGTGCCAGCAGTGGCGGAGGGGCGGCCTACGAGCAGTACTTC	CASSGGGAAYEQYF
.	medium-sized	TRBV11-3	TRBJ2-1	TGTGCCAGCAGCAACAAAATTGGAGGCGATGAGCAGTTCTTC	CASSNKIGGDEQFF
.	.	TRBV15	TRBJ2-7	TGTGCCACCAGCAGAGTAGGGGGAGGCTACGAGCAGTACTTC	CATSRVGGGYEQYF
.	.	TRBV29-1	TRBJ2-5	TGCAGCGTTTCTTTGGGGCAGGAGACCCAGTACTTC	CSVSLGQETQYF
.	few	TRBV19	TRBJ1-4	TGTGCCAGTAGTGGCTCCGGAACAACTAATGAAAAACTGTTTTTT	CASSGSGTTNEKLFF
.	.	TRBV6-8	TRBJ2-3	.	CASSYSVPDTQYF
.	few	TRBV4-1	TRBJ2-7	TGCGCCAGCAGCGGACCGGTTAGTTCAGGGGATAACTACGAGCAGTACTTC	CASSGPVSSGDNYEQYF
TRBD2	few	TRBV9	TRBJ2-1	TGTGCCAGCAGCTCTCGAATAGCGTCTCTAGCGGGAGGTAGGGGGTCCTACAATGAGCAGTTCTTC	CASSSRIASLAGGRGSYNEQFF
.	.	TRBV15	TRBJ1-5	TGTGCCACCAGCAGAGATACGGGGGCCAATCAGCCCCAGCATTTT	CATSRDTGANQPQHF
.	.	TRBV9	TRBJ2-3	TGTGCCAGCAGCGTAGTGCAGGGGTACACAGATACGCAGTATTTT	CASSVVQGYTDTQYF
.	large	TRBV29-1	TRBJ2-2	TGCAGCGTTGTATTCCAGTTGAACACCGGGGAGCTGTTTTTT	CSVVFQLNTGELFF
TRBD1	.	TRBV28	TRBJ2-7	TGTGCCAGCACCTGGGACAGGCGGAGCGAGCAGTACTTC	CASTWDRRSEQYF
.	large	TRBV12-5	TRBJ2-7	TGTGCTAGTGGTTTGGTTGCCTCCATGTACGAGCAGTACTTC	CASGLVASMYEQYF
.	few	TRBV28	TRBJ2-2	TGTGCCAGCAGTTTTAGGGGCACCGGGGAGCTGTTTTTT	CASSFRGTGELFF
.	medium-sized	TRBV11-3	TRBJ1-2	TGTGCCAGCAGCTTAGGGGAGGGACCGAACTATGGCTACACCTTC	CASSLGEGPNYGYTF
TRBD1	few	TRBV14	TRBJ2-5	TGTGCCAGCAGCCAAGTAACAGGGGCCGTCGGGACCCAGTACTTC	CASSQVTGAVGTQYF
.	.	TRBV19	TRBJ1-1	TGTGCCAGTAGTGACGCTGGTCACACTGAAGCTTTCTTT	CASSDAGHTEAFF